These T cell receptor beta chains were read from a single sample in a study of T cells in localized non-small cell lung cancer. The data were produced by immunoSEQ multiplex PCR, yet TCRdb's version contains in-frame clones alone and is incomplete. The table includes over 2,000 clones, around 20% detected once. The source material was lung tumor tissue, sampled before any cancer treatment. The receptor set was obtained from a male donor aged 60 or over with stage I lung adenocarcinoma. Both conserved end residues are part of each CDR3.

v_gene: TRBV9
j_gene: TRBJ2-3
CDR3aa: CASSLRGSPPDTQYF

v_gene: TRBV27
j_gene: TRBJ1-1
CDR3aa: CASSLMTGGTEAFF

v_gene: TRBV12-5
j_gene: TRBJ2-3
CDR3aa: CASGLVLTSGSPDTQYF

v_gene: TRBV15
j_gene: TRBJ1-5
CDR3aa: CATSREAGRNQPQHF

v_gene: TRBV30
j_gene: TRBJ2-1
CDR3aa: CARQGTSGSYNEQFF

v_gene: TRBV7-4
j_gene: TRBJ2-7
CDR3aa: CASSKPERREQYF

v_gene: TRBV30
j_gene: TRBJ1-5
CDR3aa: CAWSVADQPQHF

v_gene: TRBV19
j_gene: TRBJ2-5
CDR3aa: CASSIETGQGIRETQYF

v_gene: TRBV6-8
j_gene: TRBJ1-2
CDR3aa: CASSYLEDYGYTF

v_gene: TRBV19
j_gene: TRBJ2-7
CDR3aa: CASSTGQSSYEQYF

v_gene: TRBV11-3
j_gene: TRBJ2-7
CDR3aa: CASSGRDGSYEQYF

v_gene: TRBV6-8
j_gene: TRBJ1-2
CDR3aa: CASRQAGTTLAGYTF

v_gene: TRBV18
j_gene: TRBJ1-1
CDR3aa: CASSPAARRGNTEAFF

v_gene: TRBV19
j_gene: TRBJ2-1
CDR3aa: CASSRNRDNEQFF

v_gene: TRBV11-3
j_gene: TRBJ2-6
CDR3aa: CASSPHSGANVLTF

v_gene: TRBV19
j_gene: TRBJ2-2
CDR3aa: CASSKTYTGELFF

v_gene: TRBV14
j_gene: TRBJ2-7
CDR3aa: CASSPPGPRWEQYF

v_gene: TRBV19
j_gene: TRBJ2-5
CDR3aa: CASSITGGFQETQYF

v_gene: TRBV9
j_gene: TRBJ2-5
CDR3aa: CASSPQLAEGTQYF

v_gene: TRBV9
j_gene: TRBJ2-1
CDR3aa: CASSVAGTAEREQFF

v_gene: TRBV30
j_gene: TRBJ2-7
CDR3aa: CAWSVVGPTYEQYF

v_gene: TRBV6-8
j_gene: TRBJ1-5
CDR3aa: CASSYSTGVDQPQHF

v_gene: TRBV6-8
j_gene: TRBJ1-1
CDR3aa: CASRGTRDANTEAFF

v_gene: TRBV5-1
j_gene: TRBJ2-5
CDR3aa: CASSEGLAETQETQYF

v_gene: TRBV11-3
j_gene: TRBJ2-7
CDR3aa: CASSLGPGEGGAREQYF

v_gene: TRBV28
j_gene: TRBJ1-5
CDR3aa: CASSSGQGNQPQHF

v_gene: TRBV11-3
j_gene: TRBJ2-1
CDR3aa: CASSPLGRDRVFNEQFF

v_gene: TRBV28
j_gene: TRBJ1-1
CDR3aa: CASSRYGAMNTEAFF

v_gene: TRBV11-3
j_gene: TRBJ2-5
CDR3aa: CASSQVPGYQETQYF

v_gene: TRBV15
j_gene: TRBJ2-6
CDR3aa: CATSRAISSGGARAPSGANVLTF

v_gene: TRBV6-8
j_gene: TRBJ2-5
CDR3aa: CASSADRGLETQYF

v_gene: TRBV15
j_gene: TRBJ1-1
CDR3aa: CATSRSRVSNTEAFF

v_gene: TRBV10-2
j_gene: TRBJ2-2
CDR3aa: CASSETRVTGELFF

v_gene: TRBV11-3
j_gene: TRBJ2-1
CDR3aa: CASSLRQGINEQFF

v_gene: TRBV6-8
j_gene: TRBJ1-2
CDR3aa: CASSPGPNYGYTF

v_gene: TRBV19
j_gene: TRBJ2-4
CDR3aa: CASSIRPSRGIQYF

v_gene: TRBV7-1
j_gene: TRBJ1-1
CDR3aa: CASSPTLDTEAFF

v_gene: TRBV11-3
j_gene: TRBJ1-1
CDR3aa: CASSLQDTFTEAFF

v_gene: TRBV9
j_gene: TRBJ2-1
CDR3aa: CASSGITSGSPYNEQFF

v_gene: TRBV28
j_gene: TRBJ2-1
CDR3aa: CASSFSREADSYNEQFF

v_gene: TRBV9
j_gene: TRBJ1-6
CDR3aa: CASSVEGTATPLHF

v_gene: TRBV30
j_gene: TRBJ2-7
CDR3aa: CAWGLADYEQYF

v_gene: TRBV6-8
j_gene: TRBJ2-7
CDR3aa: CASSYGAGLWNEQYF

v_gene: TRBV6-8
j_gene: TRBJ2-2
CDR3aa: CASKDSGGTGELFF

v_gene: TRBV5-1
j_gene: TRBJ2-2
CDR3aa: CASSLRGTGDSNTGELFF

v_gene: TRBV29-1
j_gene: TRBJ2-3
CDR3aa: CSVQRGFTDTQYF

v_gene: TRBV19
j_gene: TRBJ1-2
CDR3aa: CASSDRGLDGYTF

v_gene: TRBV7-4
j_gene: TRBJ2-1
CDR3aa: CASSLQPTNEQFF

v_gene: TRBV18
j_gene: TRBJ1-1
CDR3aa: CASSSPGAVAFF

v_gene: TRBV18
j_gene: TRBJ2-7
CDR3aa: CASSPLNSYEQYF

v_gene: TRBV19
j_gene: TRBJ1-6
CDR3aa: CASSLGLAPLHF

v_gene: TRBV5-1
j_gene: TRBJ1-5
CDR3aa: CASSLGGARNQPQHF

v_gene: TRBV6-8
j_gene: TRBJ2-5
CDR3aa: CASSFRPGQGQETQYF

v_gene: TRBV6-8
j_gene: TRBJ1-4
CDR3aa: CASSPTGYAETNEKLFF

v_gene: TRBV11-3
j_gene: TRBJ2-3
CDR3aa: CASSLGRDPSFTDTQYF